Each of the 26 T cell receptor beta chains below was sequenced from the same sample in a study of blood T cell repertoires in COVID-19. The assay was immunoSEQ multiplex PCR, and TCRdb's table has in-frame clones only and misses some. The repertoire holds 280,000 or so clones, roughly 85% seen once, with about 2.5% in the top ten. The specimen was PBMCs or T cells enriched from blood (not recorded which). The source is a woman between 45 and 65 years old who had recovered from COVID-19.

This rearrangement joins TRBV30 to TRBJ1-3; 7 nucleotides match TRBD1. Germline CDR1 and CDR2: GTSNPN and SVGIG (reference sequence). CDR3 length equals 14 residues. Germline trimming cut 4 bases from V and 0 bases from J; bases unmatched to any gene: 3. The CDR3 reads CAWMGTASGNTIYF. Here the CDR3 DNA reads TGTGCCTGGATGGGGACAGCCTCTGGAAACACCATATATTTT.

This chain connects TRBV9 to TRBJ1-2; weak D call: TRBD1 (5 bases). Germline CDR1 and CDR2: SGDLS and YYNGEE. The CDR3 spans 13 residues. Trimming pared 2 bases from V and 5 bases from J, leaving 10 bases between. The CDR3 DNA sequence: TGTGCCAGCAGCGTGCCCGGGGGGTATGGCTACACCTTC. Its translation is CASSVPGGYGYTF.

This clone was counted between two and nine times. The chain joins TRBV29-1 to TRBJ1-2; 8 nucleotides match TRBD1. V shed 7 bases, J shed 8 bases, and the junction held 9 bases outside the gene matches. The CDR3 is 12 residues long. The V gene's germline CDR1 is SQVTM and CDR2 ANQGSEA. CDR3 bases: TGCAGCGGTATGACAGGGGAAGGCGGCTACACCTTC. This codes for CSGMTGEGGYTF.

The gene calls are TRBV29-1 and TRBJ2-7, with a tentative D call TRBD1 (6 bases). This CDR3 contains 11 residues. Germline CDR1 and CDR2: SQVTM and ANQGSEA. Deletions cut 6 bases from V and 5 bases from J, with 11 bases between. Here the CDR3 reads CSVGNRDEQYF. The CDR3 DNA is TGCAGCGTAGGAAACAGGGACGAGCAGTACTTC.

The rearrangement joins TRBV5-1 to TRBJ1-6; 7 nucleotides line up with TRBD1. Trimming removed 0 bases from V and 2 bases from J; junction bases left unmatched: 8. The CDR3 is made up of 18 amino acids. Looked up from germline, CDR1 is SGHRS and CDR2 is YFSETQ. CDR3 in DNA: TGCGCCAGCAGCTTGGCCTCGTCCGGGACAGCCTATAATTCACCCCTCCACTTT. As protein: CASSLASSGTAYNSPLHF.

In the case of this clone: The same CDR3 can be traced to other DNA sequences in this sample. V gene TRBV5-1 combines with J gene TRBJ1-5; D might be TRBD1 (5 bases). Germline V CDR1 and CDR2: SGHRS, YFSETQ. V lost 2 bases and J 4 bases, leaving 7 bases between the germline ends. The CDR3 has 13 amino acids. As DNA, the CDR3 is TGCGCCAGCAGCTTTGGGGGGAATCAGCCCCAGCATTTT. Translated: CASSFGGNQPQHF.

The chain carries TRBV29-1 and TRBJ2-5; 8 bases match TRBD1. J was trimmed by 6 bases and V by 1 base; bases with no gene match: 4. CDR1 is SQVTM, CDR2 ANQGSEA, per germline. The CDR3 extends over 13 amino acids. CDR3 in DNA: TGCAGCGTTGAAGGGACAGGGATAAAGACCCAGTACTTC. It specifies CSVEGTGIKTQYF.

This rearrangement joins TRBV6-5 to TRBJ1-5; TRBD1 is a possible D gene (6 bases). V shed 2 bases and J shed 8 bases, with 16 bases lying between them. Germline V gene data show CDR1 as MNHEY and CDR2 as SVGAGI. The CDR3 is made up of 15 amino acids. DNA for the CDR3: TGTGCCAGCAGTTACCGAGCGGGGGGCCCGGAGCCCCAGCATTTT. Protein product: CASSYRAGGPEPQHF.

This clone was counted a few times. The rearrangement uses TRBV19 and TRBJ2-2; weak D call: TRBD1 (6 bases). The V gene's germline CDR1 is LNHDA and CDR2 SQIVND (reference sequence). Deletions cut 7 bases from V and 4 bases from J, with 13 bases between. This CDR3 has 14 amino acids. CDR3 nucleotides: TGTGCCAGTATCAATACAGGGTCCACCGGGGAGCTGTTTTTT. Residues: CASINTGSTGELFF.

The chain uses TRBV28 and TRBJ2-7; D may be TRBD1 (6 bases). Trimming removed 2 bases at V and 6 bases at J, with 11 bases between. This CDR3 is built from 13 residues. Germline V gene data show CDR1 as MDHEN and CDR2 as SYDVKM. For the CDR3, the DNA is TGTGCCAGCAGTTTAGTGCAGGGGCGCGAGCAGTACTTC. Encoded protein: CASSLVQGREQYF.

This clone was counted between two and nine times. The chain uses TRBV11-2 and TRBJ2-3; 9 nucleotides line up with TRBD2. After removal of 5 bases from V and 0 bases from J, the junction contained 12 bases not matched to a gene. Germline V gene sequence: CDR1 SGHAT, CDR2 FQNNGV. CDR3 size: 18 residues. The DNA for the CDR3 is TGTGCCAGCAGCCCTGGGAGTAGCGGGAGTCCCAGCACAGATACGCAGTATTTT. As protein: CASSPGSSGSPSTDTQYF.

CDR3 sequence (DNA): TGTGCCAGCAGCTTGGCGCGGGGGGATCTCGACGAGCAGTACTTC. This gives the protein CASSLARGDLDEQYF. The chain joins TRBV5-8 to TRBJ2-7, with 8 bases fitting TRBD2. The CDR3 loop spans 15 amino acids. V dropped 0 bases and J dropped 5; count of bases not matched to a gene: 7. Germline V lookup: CDR1 SGHTS, CDR2 YDEGEE.

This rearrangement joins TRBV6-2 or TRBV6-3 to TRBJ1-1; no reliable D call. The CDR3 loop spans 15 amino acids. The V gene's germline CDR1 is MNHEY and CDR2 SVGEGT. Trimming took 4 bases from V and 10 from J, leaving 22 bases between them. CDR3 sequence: CASSSPPVRGGRAFF. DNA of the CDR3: TGTGCCAGCAGTTCGCCTCCGGTGAGAGGTGGTCGAGCTTTCTTT.

The CDR3 spells CASGDSGRTDTQYF. In DNA, the CDR3 is TGTGCCAGCGGGGATAGCGGGAGAACAGATACGCAGTATTTT. J is TRBJ2-3 and V is TRBV9; 9 bases agree with TRBD2. Germline V gene sequence: CDR1 SGDLS, CDR2 YYNGEE. This CDR3 region has 14 residues. The V segment lost 7 bases and the J segment 3 bases; nucleotides outside the gene matches: 6.

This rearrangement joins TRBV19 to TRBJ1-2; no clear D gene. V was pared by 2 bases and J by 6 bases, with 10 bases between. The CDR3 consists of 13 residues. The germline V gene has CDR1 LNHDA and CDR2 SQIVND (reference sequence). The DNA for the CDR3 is TGTGCCAGTAGTATACACAGCTTAGATGGCTACACCTTC. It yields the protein CASSIHSLDGYTF.

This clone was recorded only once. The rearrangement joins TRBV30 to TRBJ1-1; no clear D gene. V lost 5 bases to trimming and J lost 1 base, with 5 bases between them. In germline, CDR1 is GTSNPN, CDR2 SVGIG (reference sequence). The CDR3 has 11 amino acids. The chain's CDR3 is CAWGRNTEAFF. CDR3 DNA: TGTGCCTGGGGGAGGAACACTGAAGCTTTCTTT. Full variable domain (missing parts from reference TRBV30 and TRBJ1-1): SQTIHQWPATLVQPVGSPLSLECTVEGTSNPNLYWYRQAAGRGLQLLFYSVGIGQISSEVPQNLSASRPQDRQFILSSKKLLLSDSGFYLCAWGRNTEAFFGQGTRLTVV.

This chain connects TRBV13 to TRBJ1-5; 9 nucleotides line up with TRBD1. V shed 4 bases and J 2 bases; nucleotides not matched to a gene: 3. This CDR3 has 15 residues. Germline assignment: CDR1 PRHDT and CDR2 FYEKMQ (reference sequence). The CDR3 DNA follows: TGTGCCAGCAGCTCGGGACAGGGAGGCAATCAGCCCCAGCATTTT. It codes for CASSSGQGGNQPQHF.

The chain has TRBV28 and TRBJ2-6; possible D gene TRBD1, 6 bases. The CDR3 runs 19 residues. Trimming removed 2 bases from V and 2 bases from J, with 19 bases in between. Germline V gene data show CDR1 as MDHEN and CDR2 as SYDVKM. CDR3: CASSLVGPTTGTGANVLTF. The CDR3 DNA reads TGTGCCAGCAGTTTAGTGGGACCCACCACAGGGACTGGGGCCAACGTCCTGACTTTC.

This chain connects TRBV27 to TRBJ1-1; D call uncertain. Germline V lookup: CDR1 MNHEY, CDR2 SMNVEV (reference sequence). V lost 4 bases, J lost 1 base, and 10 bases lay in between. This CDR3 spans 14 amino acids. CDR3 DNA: TGTGCCAGCAGTTCCGCGACAAAGAACACTGAAGCTTTCTTT. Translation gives CASSSATKNTEAFF.

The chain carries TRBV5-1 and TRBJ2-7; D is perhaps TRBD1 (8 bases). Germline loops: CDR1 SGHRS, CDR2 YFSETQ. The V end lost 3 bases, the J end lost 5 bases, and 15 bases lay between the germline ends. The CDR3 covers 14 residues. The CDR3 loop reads CASSWTGRDDEQYF. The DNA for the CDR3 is TGCGCCAGCAGCTGGACAGGGAGGGATGACGAGCAGTACTTC.

CDR3 sequence (DNA): TGTGCCAGCAGTCCCCGAGACAACTCCTACAATGAGCAGTTCTTC. Translated: CASSPRDNSYNEQFF. This chain connects TRBV27 to TRBJ2-1, with D unresolved. The CDR3 spans 15 residues. Germline CDR1 and CDR2: MNHEY and SMNVEV (reference sequence). Trimming took off 5 bases at V and 0 bases at J, with 11 bases between the two ends.

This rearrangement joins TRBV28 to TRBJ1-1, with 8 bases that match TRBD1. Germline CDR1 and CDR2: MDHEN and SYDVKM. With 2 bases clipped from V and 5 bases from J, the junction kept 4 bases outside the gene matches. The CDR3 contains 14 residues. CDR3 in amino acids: CASSLTGGRTEAFF. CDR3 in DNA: TGTGCCAGCAGTTTAACAGGGGGGCGGACTGAAGCTTTCTTT.

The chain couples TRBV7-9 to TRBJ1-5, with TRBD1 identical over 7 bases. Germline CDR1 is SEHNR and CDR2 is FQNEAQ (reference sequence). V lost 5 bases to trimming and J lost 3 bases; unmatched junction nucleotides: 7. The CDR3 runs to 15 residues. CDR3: CASSKDRVSNQPQHF. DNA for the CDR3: TGTGCCAGCAGCAAAGACAGGGTTTCCAATCAGCCCCAGCATTTT.

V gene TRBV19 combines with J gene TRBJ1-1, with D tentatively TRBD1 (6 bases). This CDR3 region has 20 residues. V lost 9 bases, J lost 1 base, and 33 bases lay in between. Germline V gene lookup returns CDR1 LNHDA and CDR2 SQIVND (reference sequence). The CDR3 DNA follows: TGTGCCAGCAAAAGTGGAGAGGGACCGGATCGGACAGCAACGAACACTGAAGCTTTCTTT. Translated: CASKSGEGPDRTATNTEAFF.

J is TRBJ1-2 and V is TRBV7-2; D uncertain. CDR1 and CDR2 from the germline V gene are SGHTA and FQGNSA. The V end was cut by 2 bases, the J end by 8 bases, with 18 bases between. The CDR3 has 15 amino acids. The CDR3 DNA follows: TGTGCCAGCAGCTTAACCGAGAGGGAATTGTGGGGCTACACCTTC. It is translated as CASSLTERELWGYTF.

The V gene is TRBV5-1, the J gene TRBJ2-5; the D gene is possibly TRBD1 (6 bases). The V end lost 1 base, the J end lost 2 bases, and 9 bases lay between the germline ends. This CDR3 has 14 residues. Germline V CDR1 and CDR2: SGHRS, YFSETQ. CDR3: CASSLFGQQETQYF. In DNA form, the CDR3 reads TGCGCCAGCAGCTTGTTCGGACAGCAAGAGACCCAGTACTTC. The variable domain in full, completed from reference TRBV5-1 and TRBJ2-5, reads KAGVTQTPRYLIKTRGQQVTLSCSPISGHRSVSWYQQTPGQGLQFLFEYFSETQRNKGNFPGRFSGRQFSNSRSEMNVSTLELGDSALYLCASSLFGQQETQYFGPGTRLLVL.